This T cell receptor (beta chain) stems from a study of human T cells and chemical hapten exposure. Study details: Readings were taken at 6 days from patch tests that had applied 0.01% DPC to the upper back. Study-wide findings and caveats: Significantly more large CDR3 similarity clusters arose among expanded TCRs than among controls.

CDR1 and CDR2 from the germline V gene are MDHEN and SYDVKM. This CDR3 is 13 amino acids long. V was clipped by 3 bases and J by 4 bases, with 9 bases between them. This clonotype was counted at least ten times. Its antigen is as yet unknown. The time point was: pre-sensitization, week 0. Treatment in this sample: therapeutic diphenylcyclopropenone sensitization with weekly scalp DPC. Per the study methods: There were a median of approximately 88,000 TCRs per sample, with a range from roughly 23,224 to 750,000. A single record per CDR3 protein comes from TCRdb applying MiXCR to the RACE reads. TCRdb's processing, not the authors', yielded these V and J calls. The table includes fewer than 300,000 distinct CDR3 sequences, around 7% detected once.

Sequencing was performed on whole blood, taken in connection with sensitization to the hapten diphenylcyclopropenone (DPC). This TCR derives from a man aged 18 to 30 with alopecia areata. Some clones in this sample may be carry-over from other donors' samples. The rearrangement joins TRBV28 to TRBJ2-5, with D unclear. CDR3: CASSFTIRETQYF. Written as DNA, the CDR3 is TGTGCCAGCAGTTTTACTATCCGAGAGACCCAGTACTTC.